This is a list of T cell receptor beta chains from one sample in a study of sequential checkpoint blockade in melanoma. Assay: immunoSEQ multiplex PCR; the TCRdb copy retains only in-frame clones and omits some. The table records fewer than 15,000 clones, around 23% of them present only once. This specimen was tumor tissue (inferred from file names), taken from a patient given nivolumab and ipilimumab in sequence. These receptors were collected from a human donor with melanoma. CDR3s include the opening cysteine and the closing phenylalanine or tryptophan. Each record gives: clone size, J gene, D gene, V gene, CDR3 DNA, CDR3 protein. D genes are given only for firm matches. Not all rows give a size; the values are once, few, many and, for expanded clones, a class.

many	TRBJ2-7	NA	TRBV11-3	TGTGCCAGCAGCCGGGAGCAGGGCACGTACGAGCAGTACTTC	CASSREQGTYEQYF
few	TRBJ2-1	NA	TRBV6-8	TGTGCCAGCAGTGGCCACCCGGGGAACTACAATGAGCAGTTCTTC	CASSGHPGNYNEQFF
NA	TRBJ2-1	NA	TRBV10-2	TGCGCCAGCAGTGTGGCGGTTTCCTACAATGAGCAGTTCTTC	CASSVAVSYNEQFF
few	TRBJ1-1	TRBD1	TRBV5-1	TGCGCCAGCAGCTTGGTACAGGGGGCCTTTATGAACACTGAAGCTTTCTTT	CASSLVQGAFMNTEAFF
many	TRBJ1-2	NA	TRBV7-6	TGTGCCAGCAGCTTGTATGGCGGAACCTATGGCTACACCTTC	CASSLYGGTYGYTF
NA	TRBJ1-5	NA	TRBV15	TGTGCCACCAGCAGGAGGACGGACTCCAATAGCAATCAGCCCCAGCATTTT	CATSRRTDSNSNQPQHF
few	TRBJ2-5	TRBD2	TRBV6-8	TGTGCCAGCATCGCCGGGACTACTAGGACCCAGTACTTC	CASIAGTTRTQYF
NA	TRBJ2-3	NA	TRBV6-8	TGTGCCAGCAGTTCCCTGGGTAGGGGCCGGGATACGCAGTATTTT	CASSSLGRGRDTQYF
NA	TRBJ2-5	TRBD2	TRBV11-3	TGTGCCAGCAGCGCGGACGGGGGGGGGCAAGAGACCCAGTACTTC	CASSADGGGQETQYF
few	TRBJ1-2	NA	TRBV6-8	TGTGCCAGCAGTGAGGGCAGCAACTATGGCTACACCTTC	CASSEGSNYGYTF
few	TRBJ2-7	TRBD2	TRBV11-3	TGTGCCAGCAGCTTCCCTAGCGGGGCCTACGAGCAGTACTTC	CASSFPSGAYEQYF
many	TRBJ1-1	NA	TRBV6-8	TGTGCCAGCGAAACGTATAAGGGACCGGGGGCTGAAGCTTTCTTT	CASETYKGPGAEAFF
NA	TRBJ2-1	TRBD2	TRBV19	TGTGCCAGTAGTATAGAGCCAGCGGGGGACTACAATGAGCAGTTCTTC	CASSIEPAGDYNEQFF
few	TRBJ1-2	TRBD1	TRBV19	TGTGCCAGTAGTATGTCGACAGGGGCTAACTATGGCTACACCTTC	CASSMSTGANYGYTF
few	TRBJ2-3	TRBD1	TRBV11-3	TGTGCCAGCAGCTTATTGGGACAGTTCACAGATACGCAGTATTTT	CASSLLGQFTDTQYF
once	TRBJ1-5	NA	TRBV19	TGTGCCAGTAGTATGAACAGTGACTACAATCAGCCCCAGCATTTT	CASSMNSDYNQPQHF
NA	TRBJ2-7	TRBD1	TRBV11-3	TGTGCCAGCAGCCGGTGGACAGGGGGGGCCTACGAGCAGTACTTC	CASSRWTGGAYEQYF
few	TRBJ1-2	TRBD1	TRBV19	TGTGCCAGTAGCCCACAGGGGGGATTCTATGGCTACACCTTC	CASSPQGGFYGYTF
NA	TRBJ2-7	TRBD1	TRBV5-1	TGCGCCAGCAGCTCACCCGGGACAGGGGAGGACGAGCAGTACTTC	CASSSPGTGEDEQYF
medium-sized	TRBJ1-6	NA	TRBV28	TGTGCCAGCAGTTCAATGCCAGGGGCAAAATCACCCCTCCACTTT	CASSSMPGAKSPLHF
few	TRBJ2-7	TRBD1	TRBV6-8	TGTGCCAGCAGTTACTCGACCATTGTGCAGGGGGCGGACGAGCAGTACTTC	CASSYSTIVQGADEQYF
many	TRBJ2-5	TRBD1	TRBV7-6	TGTGCCAGCGGGAAAGCTCTATATTCAGGGCAGGGGGCGTGGGAGACCCAGTACTTC	CASGKALYSGQGAWETQYF
NA	TRBJ2-2	NA	TRBV11-3	TGTGCCAGCAGCTTAAGAACCCAGGGGAACACCGGGGAGCTGTTTTTT	CASSLRTQGNTGELFF
NA	TRBJ2-5	NA	TRBV6-8	TGTGCCAGCAGTTACTCACGGGAGACCCAGTACTTC	CASSYSRETQYF
few	TRBJ1-4	TRBD1	TRBV2	TGTGCCAGCAGGGCAGGGGGTGAAAAACTGTTTTTT	CASRAGGEKLFF
many	TRBJ1-2	TRBD1	TRBV11-3	TGTGCCAGCAGCCGGGACAGGGGGAACTATGGCTACACCTTC	CASSRDRGNYGYTF
NA	TRBJ2-3	NA	TRBV28	TGTGCCAGCAGTTCCCCGGACGGCAGAAGCACAGATACGCAGTATTTT	CASSSPDGRSTDTQYF
NA	TRBJ2-2	NA	TRBV9	TGTGCCAGCAGCGTAGAAACCTGGACCGGGGAGCTGTTTTTT	CASSVETWTGELFF
NA	TRBJ1-6	TRBD1	TRBV11-3	TGTGCCAGCAGCTTAGGACAGGGAGCCTATAATTCACCCCTCCACTTT	CASSLGQGAYNSPLHF
NA	TRBJ1-1	TRBD1	TRBV28	TGTGCCAGCAGGTTAGACAGGGGGACTGAAGCTTTCTTT	CASRLDRGTEAFF
NA	TRBJ1-6	NA	TRBV25-1	TGTGCCAGCAGTTTAAGGGGAGGGGATTATAATTCACCCCTCCACTTT	CASSLRGGDYNSPLHF
NA	TRBJ2-6	TRBD2	TRBV19	TGTGCCACCACTAGGGACTACTCCTCTGGGGCCAACGTCCTGACTTTC	CATTRDYSSGANVLTF
NA	TRBJ1-2	NA	TRBV6-8	TGTGCCAGCACTCAGGACAGAGGAACTAACTATGGCTACACCTTC	CASTQDRGTNYGYTF
NA	TRBJ1-1	NA	TRBV15	TGTGCCACCAGCAGACAGGGTTTGGCCACTGAAGCTTTCTTT	CATSRQGLATEAFF
few	TRBJ2-2	NA	TRBV6-8	TGTGCCAGCAGCAGGGGGGTCGTTGTCGGGGAGCTGTTTTTT	CASSRGVVVGELFF
NA	TRBJ2-7	TRBD2	TRBV5-1	TGCGCCAGCAGCCTTGGACTAGCGGGGATCAACGAGCAGTACTTC	CASSLGLAGINEQYF
few	TRBJ2-7	NA	TRBV5-1	TGCGCCAGCAGCCAAGACCTTTCGCCCTTGGAGCAGTACTTC	CASSQDLSPLEQYF
NA	TRBJ2-2	NA	TRBV12-5	TGTGCTAGTGGTTTGGTACTAGGAGGAGGTACCGGGGAGCTGTTTTTT	CASGLVLGGGTGELFF
medium-sized	TRBJ2-5	TRBD2	TRBV6-8	TGTGCCAGCAGTGATCCCCCCTATAGCGGGAGGGGAGAGACCCAGTACTTC	CASSDPPYSGRGETQYF
NA	TRBJ1-3	NA	TRBV14	TGTGCCAGCAGCCTCCTGGACAGACGTTCTGGAAACACCATATATTTT	CASSLLDRRSGNTIYF
few	TRBJ2-7	TRBD2	TRBV11-3	TGTGCCAGCAGCTTTGGACTAGGCTCCTACGAGCAGTACTTC	CASSFGLGSYEQYF
NA	TRBJ1-1	NA	TRBV10-2	TGCGCCAGCAGTGCTGGGACGTGGAACACTGAAGCTTTCTTT	CASSAGTWNTEAFF
NA	TRBJ1-3	NA	TRBV6-4	TGTGCCAGCAGTGAAGTATACACCATATATTTT	CASSEVYTIYF
NA	TRBJ1-4	TRBD1	TRBV28	TGTGCCAGCAGTTCACCTATTACAGGGGGAAGTGAAAAACTGTTTTTT	CASSSPITGGSEKLFF
NA	TRBJ1-6	NA	TRBV6-8	TGTGCCAGCAGCCAGGGCTGGGATTCACCCCTCCACTTT	CASSQGWDSPLHF
NA	TRBJ1-5	NA	TRBV19	TGTGCCAGTGGGGGGAGGGGTCTCCAGCATTTT	CASGGRGLQHF
NA	TRBJ1-1	NA	TRBV9	TGTGCCAGCAGCGTAGGTAGCCGCCATAGGGCTTTCTTT	CASSVGSRHRAFF
few	TRBJ1-1	NA	TRBV5-1	TGCGCCAGCAGCGCACAGACAGGGAACACTGAAGCTTTCTTT	CASSAQTGNTEAFF
few	TRBJ2-1	NA	TRBV7-5	NA	CASSLVGSGANNEQFF
NA	TRBJ1-6	NA	TRBV28	TGTGCCAGCAGCCCAGCGGGTCGGGCAGAATGGTCACCCCTCCACTTT	CASSPAGRAEWSPLHF
NA	TRBJ2-7	NA	TRBV28	TGTGCCAGCAGTTTATATCCAGTCGGGTACGAGCAGTACTTC	CASSLYPVGYEQYF
many	TRBJ1-2	NA	TRBV11-3	TGTGCCAGCAGCCAATGGGAGGGGACAAAGGTTTATGGCTACACCTTC	CASSQWEGTKVYGYTF
many	TRBJ1-1	NA	TRBV11-3	TGTGCCAGCAGTGTGAACCGGGACGGTGGGGAAGCTTTCTTT	CASSVNRDGGEAFF